These T cell receptor beta chains were read from a single sample in a study of primary melanoma T cells and metastatic recurrence. Produced via immunoSEQ multiplex PCR; TCRdb's table is partial and in-frame only. This table holds fewer than 150 clones, roughly 95% found once. The sample comprised melanoma tumor tissue. Receptors originate from a human donor with melanoma. Each CDR3 is given with its conserved first and last residue. The D gene is left open where the match is weak. Size values are once, few and many counts, or a class for expanded clones, and some rows have none.

V	D	J	size	DNA	CDR3
TRBV10-2	TRBD1	TRBJ1-2	.	TGCGCCAGCAGTCCCGGGACAGGGGTTGGTGGCTACACCTTC	CASSPGTGVGGYTF
TRBV6-8	.	TRBJ1-6	.	TGTGCCAGCAGGGTGGCAGTCGACAATTCACCCCTCCACTTT	CASRVAVDNSPLHF
TRBV6-8	TRBD1	TRBJ2-2	.	TGTGCCAGCAGTTACTCGGCTTGGGACAGGGGTTACACCGGGGAGCTGTTTTTT	CASSYSAWDRGYTGELFF
TRBV11-3	.	TRBJ2-3	.	TGTGCCAGCAGCTTAACCAGGGACACAGATACGCAGTATTTT	CASSLTRDTDTQYF
TRBV9	.	TRBJ2-6	.	TGTGCCAGCAGTGTTTATGGTTACATACAAAGTCGGGCCAACGTCCTGACTTTC	CASSVYGYIQSRANVLTF
TRBV19	.	TRBJ1-5	.	TGTGCCAGTAGTACCCGATACTCAGTAGGGAATCAGCCCCAGCATTTT	CASSTRYSVGNQPQHF
TRBV5-1	.	TRBJ1-1	.	TGCGCCAGTCGATCCCGGACAGTTAACACTGAAGCTTTCTTT	CASRSRTVNTEAFF
TRBV11-3	.	TRBJ1-1	.	TGTGCCAGCAGCTCCTCCGGGGGGCCTGGCACTGAAGCTTTCTTT	CASSSSGGPGTEAFF
TRBV12-2	.	TRBJ2-2	once	TGTGCCAGTCTCGGACAGGGGGATTGGACCGGGGAGCTGTTTTTT	CASLGQGDWTGELFF
TRBV14	TRBD2	TRBJ2-7	.	TGTGCCAGCAGCCGGTTAGCGGGGGACCACTACGAGCAGTACTTC	CASSRLAGDHYEQYF
TRBV11-3	TRBD1	TRBJ2-2	.	TGTGCCAGCAGCTCACAGGGGATCCGGAACACCGGGGAGCTGTTTTTT	CASSSQGIRNTGELFF
TRBV6-4	TRBD1	TRBJ2-4	.	TGTGCCATCGGGACAGGGGGCATTCAGTACTTC	CAIGTGGIQYF
TRBV10-2	.	TRBJ2-5	.	TGCGCCAGCAGTGATTACGGGGGGCGCGGAGAGACCCAGTACTTC	CASSDYGGRGETQYF
TRBV6-8	TRBD2	TRBJ2-7	.	TGTGCCAGCAGTTACTCGCTAGCGGGAGGAGATTACGAGCAGTACTTC	CASSYSLAGGDYEQYF
TRBV11-3	TRBD2	TRBJ2-3	.	TGTGCCAGCAGCTTTGCTAGCGGGGGGACAGATACGCAGTATTTT	CASSFASGGTDTQYF
TRBV19	.	TRBJ2-3	.	TGTGCCAGTAGTATAGGAGGGGCTGGCGCAGATACGCAGTATTTT	CASSIGGAGADTQYF
TRBV6-8	TRBD1	TRBJ1-1	.	TGTGCCAGCAGTTTTCCCGGGACAGTGACGAACACTGAAACTTTCTTT	CASSFPGTVTNTETFF
TRBV30	.	TRBJ1-1	.	TGTGCCTGGAGTGGAGAGGGGGTGACTGAAGCTTTCTTT	CAWSGEGVTEAFF
TRBV11-3	.	TRBJ1-4	.	TGTGCCAGCAGTCGTTCAGGGGCCCCTAATGAAAAACTGTTTTTT	CASSRSGAPNEKLFF
TRBV11-3	.	TRBJ2-2	.	TGTGCCAGCAGCTTACGGGGGTTACTATCCGGGAAGCTGTTTTTT	CASSLRGLLSGKLFF
TRBV7-6	.	TRBJ2-7	.	TGTGCCAGCAGCCAAGGGACTGGAACCTACGAGCAGTACTTC	CASSQGTGTYEQYF
TRBV6-8	TRBD1	TRBJ2-3	.	TGTGCCAGCAGAAACACAGGGGGGAGCACAGATACGCAGTATTTT	CASRNTGGSTDTQYF
TRBV4-1	.	TRBJ2-3	once	TGCGCCAGCAGCCAAGACGGTGGGACAGATACGCAGTATTTT	CASSQDGGTDTQYF
TRBV7-6	TRBD2	TRBJ2-5	.	TGTGCCAGCAGCGTGTCTGGGCGGGGGGGCGGAGAGACCCAGTACTTC	CASSVSGRGGGETQYF
TRBV7-4	.	TRBJ1-5	.	TGTGCCAGCAGCTTAGGACAGTCTCAGCCCCAGCATTTT	CASSLGQSQPQHF
TRBV11-3	.	TRBJ2-1	.	TGTGCCAGCAGCAATATAGCGGAGTCATACAATGAGCAGTTCTTC	CASSNIAESYNEQFF
TRBV6-8	.	TRBJ2-6	.	TGTGCCAGCAGTACAGGGTTGGGGGCCAACGTCCTGACTTTC	CASSTGLGANVLTF
TRBV19	TRBD1	TRBJ1-1	.	TGTGCCAGTAATGACAGGGGGACCACTGAAGCTTTCTTT	CASNDRGTTEAFF
TRBV11-3	TRBD1	TRBJ2-3	.	TGTGCCAGCAGCTTCCTCCCTGGGGGACAGGGACGAGATACGCAGTATTTT	CASSFLPGGQGRDTQYF
TRBV30	.	TRBJ2-7	.	TGTGCCTGGAGTACAGTTTACGAGCAGTACTTC	CAWSTVYEQYF
TRBV7-1	TRBD2	TRBJ2-1	once	TGTGCCAGCATACGGAACCCCGGGACTAGCGCCAACAATGAGCAGTTCTTC	CASIRNPGTSANNEQFF
TRBV7-7	TRBD2	TRBJ2-1	.	TGTGCCAGCGACACTGGGGGGGTCCCCTACAATGAGCAGTTCTTC	CASDTGGVPYNEQFF
TRBV19	TRBD1	TRBJ1-1	.	TGTGCCAGTAGTATAGGGACAGGGGGCTGGGGCACTGAAGCTTTCTTT	CASSIGTGGWGTEAFF
TRBV11-3	.	TRBJ2-5	.	TGTGCCAGCAGCTTACGTTACGACGTGGGGCGGCAAGAGACCCAGTACTTC	CASSLRYDVGRQETQYF
TRBV6-8	TRBD2	TRBJ2-7	.	TGTGCCAGCACGGCGCGGGGGGGCTTCCACGAGCAGTACTTC	CASTARGGFHEQYF
TRBV19	.	TRBJ1-1	.	TGTGCCAGTAGTACCCGGGGAGGGGTACCCACTGAAGCTTTCTTT	CASSTRGGVPTEAFF
TRBV19	TRBD1	TRBJ2-1	.	TGTGCCAGTAGTTTCGGACAGGGGATCGAGGAGCAGTTCTTC	CASSFGQGIEEQFF
TRBV28	TRBD1	TRBJ1-2	.	TGTGCCAGCAGACAGGGGTCTTATAGCCCAAGCTACACCTTC	CASRQGSYSPSYTF
TRBV18	.	TRBJ2-7	.	TGTGCCAGCGCGGGACAGAGCTCCTACGAGCAGTACTTC	CASAGQSSYEQYF
TRBV19	TRBD1	TRBJ1-1	.	TGTGCCAGTGCCGTCAGGGGGTTTTCTGAAGCTTTCTTT	CASAVRGFSEAFF
TRBV11-3	.	TRBJ2-5	once	TGTGCCAGCAGCTTAGAGATGGGGGTAGAGACCCAGTACTTC	CASSLEMGVETQYF
TRBV7-6	TRBD2	TRBJ2-1	once	TGTGCCAGCAGCTACGGGACTAGCGGGGCCGAGCAGTTCTTC	CASSYGTSGAEQFF
TRBV6-8	TRBD1	TRBJ1-5	once	TGTGCCAGCAGTTGGACAGGGGGCTACAATCAGCCCCAGCATTTT	CASSWTGGYNQPQHF
TRBV30	.	TRBJ2-3	.	TGTGCCTGGAGTCGTCCGGTTGGCACAGATACGCAGTATTTT	CAWSRPVGTDTQYF
TRBV6-8	TRBD1	TRBJ1-3	.	TGTGCCAGCAGTGGGGACAGGGCAGACACCATATATTTT	CASSGDRADTIYF
TRBV11-3	.	TRBJ2-7	.	TGTGCCAGCAGCTTAACCGGCAGGGTTAGCTCCTACGAGCAGTACTTC	CASSLTGRVSSYEQYF